This entry concerns a single TCR beta chain. The antigen it binds to is not known. Within one base of it there is no much larger clone, and no base qualities were kept. Whole blood was collected in K2EDTA tubes by collaborating institutions according to the institutions' own protocols. For TCRbeta analysis, collaborator samples were shipped as frozen whole blood, as isolated PBMCs, or as DNA extracted from either sample type. These data originate in a study of blood T cell repertoires in COVID-19 (dated by TCRdb to the early 2020s). Turning to the overall study: Collaborator samples came from the United States, Italy and Spain and covered acute and convalescent phases of COVID-19. The material from the prospective study consisted of cDNA or gDNA derived from T cells, B-cell-depleted T cells, or PBMCs. Subjects who had been exposed to COVID-19, were actively infected with it, or had recovered from it provided the deeply sampled blood TCRbeta repertoires that made up the dataset. A freely available public database, intended as a resource for researchers studying the immune response to SARS-CoV-2, is where the repertoires were released. The samples were drawn from two sources: the first 160 participants of the ongoing ImmuneRACE study, and fewer than 1,500 subjects contributed by 6 global collaborators. The sample metadata nearly always contained a de-identified subject ID, COVID-19 status, age in years and sex. Where available, HLA class I and class II types were obtained from metadata supplied by the sample provider rather than from assay-based typing. Findings and caveats that apply to the study as a whole: Clinical and demographic metadata were provided uncurated, with the amount varying by source and participant.

TCRbeta CDR3 regions were amplified from genomic DNA by means of the immunoSEQ Assay, a bias-controlled multiplex PCR. The source study handled its data this way. Within the assay, amplification of reference gene primers was used to estimate how many nucleated cells each sample contained. To quantify the absolute abundance of each unique TCRbeta CDR3 rearrangement, sequence reads were collapsed and filtered. For each sample, productive Simpson clonality was calculated as the square root of Simpson's diversity index over productive rearrangements. TCRdb carries this immuneACCESS record with in-frame sequences only. Its versions omit some clonotypes, under half of them owing to an unresolved V gene in the studies checked, with the rest unexplained. Clone size and V and J calls were adopted from that table, with D and trimming inferred from the DNA. The sample includes some 150,000 clones, with roughly 80% observed a single time. Clones ranked in the top ten supply around 28% of the sample.

V is cut back by 5 bases and J by 5 bases, with 6 bases in the junction unmatched. The CDR3 starts with the cysteine, ends with the phenylalanine, and has 14 residues. Just the 42-base CDR3 DNA is kept, in frame starting at base 1. The germline V gene provides CDR1 SGHNT and CDR2 YENEEA. The specimen sequenced was peripheral blood. This chain is built from TRBV11-3 and TRBJ1-1; 9 middle bases align to TRBD1. The source of this sequence is a woman aged 60-70 years with acute or convalescent COVID-19. DNA sequence: TGTGCCAGCAGCCCGACAGGGGGAGGGACTGAAGCTTTCTTT. Translated, this gives CASSPTGGGTEAFF.